This record covers a single T cell receptor (beta chain). Its antigen is unknown. This CDR3 comprises 12 residues. Per germline, CDR1 LNHDA and CDR2 SQIVND (reference sequence). V dropped 2 bases and J dropped 4 bases, with 5 bases sitting between them. This record belongs to a study of graft-versus-host responses after intestinal transplantation. Study overall: The whole recipient group had anti-thymocyte globulin induction followed by tacrolimus and steroids for roughly three years. Findings and limits, study-wide: Recipient marrow showed GvH clones, some seen first in ileum or blood.

Some clones are missing from TCRdb's copy, which holds only in-frame ones; the method was immunoSEQ multiplex PCR. The profile shows almost 85,000 clones, roughly nine tenths of them singletons. The clonotype was recovered from a human donor who received an intestinal transplant. This rearrangement joins TRBV19 to TRBJ2-5; no clear D gene. Sequences were derived from unstimulated CD4+ T cells sorted from spleen or lymph node cells, sampled before intestinal transplant. The CDR3 DNA reads as TGTGCCAGTAGTATACTAGGAGAGACCCAGTACTTC. Translating gives CASSILGETQYF.